This T cell receptor beta chain was documented in a study of shared clonotypes between healthy human individuals. Overall study findings and caveats: All-four-donor shared clonotypes had higher generation probabilities than non-shared clonotypes did. At large depth, rarefaction still showed sorted-subset sequencing to be incomplete.

In regard to this clone: Its antigen remains unidentified.

CDR3 length equals 15 residues. Trimming cost V 3 bases and J 1 base, with 12 bases left between them. From germline, CDR1 is LNHNV and CDR2 YYDKDF (reference sequence). Here immunoSEQ multiplex PCR was the method, and the copy in TCRdb shows in-frame clones only, minus some. The sample yields 2 million to 3 million clones, approximately 93% seen once. The sequenced sample was naive CD4+ T cells from PBMCs. Noted subset: CD45RA+ positively selected. The TCR was taken from a man in his late teens or twenties in good health. Some clones in this sample may be carry-over from other donors' samples. The chain is built from TRBV15 and TRBJ2-5, with D possibly being TRBD2 (5 bases). The CDR3 loop reads CATSRDPGTQETQYF. CDR3 nucleotide sequence: TGTGCCACCAGCAGGGACCCGGGAACCCAAGAGACCCAGTACTTC.